The 31 T cell receptor beta chains below come from one sample, sequenced in a study of blood T cells in healthy people across ages. Alongside a J-beta primer mix, a sample-barcoded 5' primer served in a second PCR lasting about 7 to 11 cycles. Each CDR3 protein gets one entry after TCRdb re-called the 5' RACE reads with MiXCR. The sample includes roughly 500,000 distinct CDR3 sequences, roughly 29% of them seen just once. The specimen sequenced was blood. Receptors were obtained from a woman aged 70-85 years in good health.

This clonotype was detected a few times. The chain couples TRBV18 to TRBJ1-1; TRBD1 might be the D (6 bases). Germline CDR1 KGHSH, CDR2 LQKENI. V lost 6 bases and J lost 0, with 17 bases in between. The CDR3 is made up of 16 amino acids. The CDR3 DNA sequence: TGTGCCAGCTCGCAAAGGACAGCCGCTATGAACACTGAAGCTTTCTTT. Its translation is CASSQRTAAMNTEAFF.

The V gene is TRBV3-1, the J gene TRBJ2-5; D is unresolved. The last part of the DNA fits TRBJ2-1 better; the J call may be wrong. The germline gives CDR1 LGHDT, CDR2 YNNKEL (reference sequence). This CDR3 spans 14 amino acids. The CDR3 region is CASSHPKQANEQFF. In nucleotides, the CDR3 is TGTGCCAGCAGCCATCCGAAGCAAGCGAATGAGCAGTTCTTC.

This clonotype showed up just a few times. The chain employs TRBV9 and TRBJ1-6; D is unresolved. Trimming left V 0 bases short and J 9 bases short, with 13 bases between. The CDR3 runs to 15 residues. CDR1 and CDR2 from the germline V gene are SGDLS and YYNGEE. The CDR3 DNA follows: TGTGCCAGCAGCGTAGATCCGGATCTAGGTTCACCCCTCCACTTT. It codes for CASSVDPDLGSPLHF.

Here the CDR3 DNA reads TGTGCCAGCGGTCTAGCGGGGGGGCCCTACGAGCAGTACTTC. It encodes CASGLAGGPYEQYF. The chain uses TRBV7-2 and TRBJ2-7; 12 nucleotides align to TRBD2. The CDR3 runs 14 residues. V lost 8 bases to trimming and J lost 2 bases; unmatched junction nucleotides: 4. Germline loops: CDR1 SGHTA, CDR2 FQGNSA.

A note on this clonotype: One end of the junction varies from germline; a read error may be responsible. This rearrangement joins TRBV10-3 to TRBJ1-1; 9 bases fit TRBD1. CDR1 and CDR2 from the germline V gene are ENHRY and SYGVKD. The CDR3 is 15 amino acids. The CDR3 sequence: CVISETGGGHTEAFF. CDR3 coding DNA: TGTGTCATCAGTGAAACAGGGGGCGGTCACACTGAAGCTTTCTTT.

This chain links TRBV20-1 with TRBJ1-5, with D uncertain. The CDR3 loop spans 14 amino acids. Trimming stripped 4 bases from V and 0 bases from J, with 10 bases between. Germline V gene lookup returns CDR1 DFQATT and CDR2 SNEGSKA (reference sequence). The CDR3 region has the DNA TGCAGTGCTACTTCACTTCATAGCAATCAGCCCCAGCATTTT. Protein: CSATSLHSNQPQHF.

This clonotype was detected only a few times. The chain links TRBV4-3 to TRBJ2-3, with TRBD1 matching 7 bases. The V segment lost 4 bases and the J segment 3 bases; nucleotides outside the gene matches: 4. Germline lookup yields CDR1 LGHNA and CDR2 YSLEER. This CDR3 is built from 14 residues. The CDR3 DNA sequence: TGCGCCAGCAGCCTTCAGGGGGAAACAGATACGCAGTATTTT. This gives the protein CASSLQGETDTQYF.

In its sample, this clonotype was seen a few times. The DNA for the CDR3 is TGTGCCACCAGTGAGCGGGACAGGGAACTCTACGAGCAGTACTTC. Translating gives CATSERDRELYEQYF. The rearrangement uses TRBV24-1 and TRBJ2-7; 9 positions agree with TRBD1. J lost 3 bases, V lost 4 bases, and 6 bases had no gene match. Per the germline V gene, CDR1 is KGHDR and CDR2 is SFDVKD. The CDR3 totals 15 residues.

This clonotype was counted only a few times. The chain uses TRBV7-2 and TRBJ1-1, with D possibly being TRBD1 (5 bases). Germline values: CDR1 SGHTA, CDR2 FQGNSA. The CDR3 has 15 residues. The V and J ends lost 2 bases and 10 bases respectively, with 20 bases between them. CDR3 sequence reads: CASSLISPGTGGAFF. The DNA of the CDR3 is TGTGCCAGCAGCTTAATTTCCCCAGGGACGGGGGGAGCTTTCTTT.

The chain employs TRBV6-6 and TRBJ2-5, with D unclear. Germline V gene sequence: CDR1 MNHNY, CDR2 SVGAGI (reference sequence). V lost 2 bases and J lost 3, with 13 bases in between. The CDR3 extends over 15 amino acids. The CDR3 nucleotides read TGTGCCAGCAGTTACCCCGCTTCCGGCAAAGAGACCCAGTACTTC. It codes for CASSYPASGKETQYF.

This clonotype was seen ten or more times. V and J are TRBV20-1 and TRBJ2-7; 7 nucleotides agree with TRBD1. V dropped 3 bases and J dropped 4; count of bases not matched to a gene: 6. The germline gives CDR1 DFQATT, CDR2 SNEGSKA (reference sequence). The CDR3 loop spans 13 amino acids. CDR3 sequence reads: CSASRDSDYEQYF. CDR3 in DNA: TGCAGTGCTAGCCGGGACAGTGATTACGAGCAGTACTTC.

The rearrangement uses TRBV11-1 and TRBJ2-5, with D tentatively TRBD1 or TRBD2 (6 bases each). The germline V gene has CDR1 SGHAT and CDR2 FQDESV (reference sequence). The CDR3 is 14 residues long. Trimming shortened V by 6 bases and J by 5 bases, and 16 bases separated the two germline ends. DNA of the CDR3: TGTGCCAGCAGACCACGAACAGGGAGGGAGACCCAGTACTTC. Translated: CASRPRTGRETQYF.

This chain joins TRBV20-1 and TRBJ2-1; 9 bases are a match to TRBD1. The V segment lost 5 bases and the J segment 4 bases; nucleotides outside the gene matches: 15. Germline CDR1 and CDR2: DFQATT and SNEGSKA (reference sequence). This CDR3 has 17 amino acids. This CDR3 is CSAAPPPSGTGYNEQFF. The CDR3 nucleotides read TGCAGTGCTGCGCCCCCTCCCTCCGGGACAGGGTACAATGAGCAGTTCTTC.

The chain links TRBV5-1 to TRBJ2-7; D is unclear. Germline lookup yields CDR1 SGHRS and CDR2 YFSETQ. The CDR3 sequence is 13 residues long. Trimming took off 0 bases at V and 6 bases at J, with 10 bases between the two ends. CDR3 protein: CASSLDGVGEQYV. The DNA for the CDR3 is TGCGCCAGCAGCTTGGATGGAGTCGGCGAGCAGTACGTC.

The chain couples TRBV6-2 or TRBV6-3 to TRBJ2-6; TRBD2 agrees at 9 bases. V shed 6 bases, J shed 4 bases, and the junction held 4 bases outside the gene matches. Germline V gene data show CDR1 as MNHEY and CDR2 as SVGEGT. This CDR3 contains 15 residues. CDR3 DNA sequence: TGTGCCAGCAGGGCTAGCGGGGTCGGGGCCAACGTCCTGACTTTC. This translates into CASRASGVGANVLTF.

The chain joins TRBV20-1 to TRBJ2-3; 7 bases align to TRBD1. The CDR3 is 14 residues long. Losses at the gene ends were 7 bases for V and 1 base for J; bases not matched to a gene: 8. From germline, CDR1 is DFQATT and CDR2 SNEGSKA (reference sequence). The CDR3 DNA follows: TGCAGTGTGAGAGTTAGGGGGCGCACAGATACGCAGTATTTT. This gives the protein CSVRVRGRTDTQYF.

This clonotype was counted between two and nine times. J is TRBJ1-4 and V is TRBV2; TRBD1 aligns across 7 bases. This CDR3 comprises 14 residues. The germline gives CDR1 SNHLY, CDR2 FYNNEI. Trimming took 7 bases from V and 8 from J; bases not matched to a gene: 10. The DNA of the CDR3 is TGTGCCAGCAATAAAGGGACAGAGTCGGAAAAACTGTTTTTT. Translation gives CASNKGTESEKLFF.

The chain recombines TRBV11-2 with TRBJ2-5, with TRBD2 matching over 8 bases. This CDR3 has 13 residues. V was pared by 5 bases and J by 6 bases, with 5 bases of the junction left unmatched. CDR1 SGHAT and CDR2 FQNNGV come from the germline V gene. This chain's CDR3 is CASSPGLEKTQYF. The CDR3, as DNA: TGTGCCAGCAGCCCGGGACTAGAGAAGACCCAGTACTTC.

This chain connects TRBV20-1 to TRBJ2-3, with D unresolved. This CDR3 is built from 13 residues. Looked up from germline, CDR1 is DFQATT and CDR2 is SNEGSKA (reference sequence). Between the trimmed V and J ends, which lost 2 bases and 0 bases, there was a span of 6 bases. CDR3 in amino acids: CSARLASTDTQYF. As DNA, the CDR3 is TGCAGTGCTAGATTGGCTAGCACAGATACGCAGTATTTT.

The chain combines TRBV3-1 with TRBJ2-1, with a weak D call TRBD2 (6 bases). Germline loops: CDR1 LGHDT, CDR2 YNNKEL (reference sequence). The CDR3 contains 12 residues. The ends were cut back, 1 base at V and 15 bases at J, with 13 bases in the middle. CDR3: CASSQGGLLLFF. The CDR3 DNA is TGTGCCAGCAGCCAAGGGGGACTCCTACTGTTCTTC.

V is TRBV24-1 and J is TRBJ2-2, with D hard to call. Germline V gene sequence: CDR1 KGHDR, CDR2 SFDVKD. CDR3 size: 14 residues. Trimming cost V 3 bases and J 6 bases, with 10 bases left between them. The CDR3: CATSDAGLSGELFF. As DNA, the CDR3 is TGTGCCACCAGTGATGCTGGTCTATCCGGGGAGCTGTTTTTT.

Turning to this clonotype: Given a much more abundant clone one base away, this may be a read error. V gene TRBV6-2 or TRBV6-3 combines with J gene TRBJ2-1; 7 nucleotides line up with TRBD1. In germline, CDR1 is MNHEY, CDR2 SVGEGT. The CDR3 runs to 16 residues. CDR3 amino acids: CASSQWTGSSNNEQFF. The DNA for the CDR3 is TGTGCCAGCAGTCAATGGACAGGAAGCTCCAACAATGAGCAGTTCTTC.

The table lists this clonotype with a few counts. The chain employs TRBV15 and TRBJ1-4, with 11 bases matching TRBD1. CDR3 length equals 15 residues. V trimming: 3 bases; J trimming: 7 bases; junction bases outside the gene matches: 4. CDR1 and CDR2 from the germline V gene are LNHNV and YYDKDF (reference sequence). DNA of the CDR3: TGTGCCACCAGCAGCCCCGGGACAGGGGGTGAAAAACTGTTTTTT. Translated, it gives CATSSPGTGGEKLFF.

This clonotype showed up just a few times. The gene calls are TRBV20-1 and TRBJ1-1, with no clear D. This CDR3 spans 12 amino acids. V was pared by 0 bases and J by 8 bases, with 10 bases between. Germline V lookup: CDR1 DFQATT, CDR2 SNEGSKA (reference sequence). The CDR3 protein is CSARDRAWEAFF. The CDR3 coding sequence is TGCAGTGCTAGAGATAGAGCGTGGGAAGCTTTCTTT.

The J gene is TRBJ2-5, the V gene TRBV7-2, with 7 bases identical to TRBD1. Germline lookup yields CDR1 SGHTA and CDR2 FQGNSA. The V and J ends lost 5 bases and 0 bases, in that order; junction bases with no gene match: 3. The CDR3 length is 14 residues. The chain's CDR3 is CASSPRGYQETQYF. For the CDR3, the DNA is TGTGCCAGCAGCCCCAGGGGGTACCAAGAGACCCAGTACTTC.

The table lists this clonotype with a few counts. The V call is TRBV7-6, the J call TRBJ2-7; 9 bases are a match to TRBD1. Germline values: CDR1 SGHVS, CDR2 FNYEAQ. The CDR3 has 14 residues. The J segment lost 5 bases and the V segment lost 5 bases, leaving 7 bases of the junction unmatched. The CDR3 DNA is TGTGCCAGCAGCCGAACAGGGGGCAACGACGAGCAGTACTTC. This gives the protein CASSRTGGNDEQYF. The whole variable domain, remainder taken from reference TRBV7-6 and TRBJ2-7, is GAGVSQSPRYKVTKRGQDVALRCDPISGHVSLYWYRQALGQGPEFLTYFNYEAQQDKSGLPNDRFSAERPEGSISTLTIQRTEQRDSAMYRCASSRTGGNDEQYFGPGTRLTVT.

The CDR3 protein is CASSPNYRAAEAFF. CDR3 DNA: TGTGCCAGCAGCCCCAATTACAGGGCTGCTGAAGCTTTCTTT. The chain combines TRBV3-1 with TRBJ1-1, with D maybe TRBD1 (6 bases). V lost 4 bases to trimming and J lost 6 bases, with 15 bases between them. Germline V gives CDR1 LGHDT, CDR2 YNNKEL (reference sequence). The CDR3 is 14 residues long. Drawing the rest from reference TRBV3-1 and TRBJ1-1, the complete variable domain is DTAVSQTPKYLVTQMGNDKSIKCEQNLGHDTMYWYKQDSKKFLKIMFSYNNKELIINETVPNRFSPKSPDKAHLNLHINSLELGDSAVYFCASSPNYRAAEAFFGQGTRLTVV.

This clonotype was counted a few times. The V and J genes are TRBV4-2 and TRBJ1-2, with D unclear. Germline lookup yields CDR1 LGHNA and CDR2 YNFKEQ. Trimming removed 2 bases at V and 12 bases at J, with 25 bases between. This CDR3 region has 16 residues. This chain's CDR3 is CASSQTVREPLLMDTF. The CDR3 region has the DNA TGTGCCAGCAGCCAAACGGTTCGGGAGCCCCTTTTAATGGACACCTTC.

This clonotype occurred a few times. This chain connects TRBV2 to TRBJ2-5, with D perhaps TRBD2 (6 bases). The V end was cut by 7 bases, the J end by 1 base, with 10 bases between. Germline V gene lookup returns CDR1 SNHLY and CDR2 FYNNEI. The CDR3 extends over 13 amino acids. The CDR3: CASKVTSQETQYF. In DNA, the CDR3 is TGTGCCAGCAAGGTGACTAGCCAAGAGACCCAGTACTTC.

The chain combines TRBV6-1 with TRBJ2-1, with 7 bases fitting TRBD2. After removal of 8 bases from V and 11 bases from J, the junction contained 24 bases not matched to a gene. Germline V gene data show CDR1 as MNHNS and CDR2 as SASEGT. This CDR3 spans 17 amino acids. CDR3 sequence (DNA): TGTGCCAGCGGGGGGGAACACAGTGGGATTGAAAGGTTTAAGCAGTTCTTC. Encoded protein: CASGGEHSGIERFKQFF.

In its sample, this clonotype was seen a few times. The rearrangement links TRBV7-8 to TRBJ2-3; a weak D match, TRBD2 (7 bases). This CDR3 is built from 18 residues. V lost 1 base to trimming and J lost 2 bases, with 19 bases between them. Germline V CDR1 and CDR2: SGHVS, FQNEAQ. CDR3 protein: CASSLGGRGLATTDTQYF. CDR3 nucleotide sequence: TGTGCCAGCAGCTTAGGGGGGCGGGGGCTAGCGACCACAGATACGCAGTATTTT. Together with reference TRBV7-8 and TRBJ2-3, the CDR3 gives the full variable domain: GAGVSQSPRYKVAKRGQDVALRCDPISGHVSLFWYQQALGQGPEFLTYFQNEAQLDKSGLPSDRFFAERPEGSVSTLKIQRTQQEDSAVYLCASSLGGRGLATTDTQYFGPGTRLTVL.